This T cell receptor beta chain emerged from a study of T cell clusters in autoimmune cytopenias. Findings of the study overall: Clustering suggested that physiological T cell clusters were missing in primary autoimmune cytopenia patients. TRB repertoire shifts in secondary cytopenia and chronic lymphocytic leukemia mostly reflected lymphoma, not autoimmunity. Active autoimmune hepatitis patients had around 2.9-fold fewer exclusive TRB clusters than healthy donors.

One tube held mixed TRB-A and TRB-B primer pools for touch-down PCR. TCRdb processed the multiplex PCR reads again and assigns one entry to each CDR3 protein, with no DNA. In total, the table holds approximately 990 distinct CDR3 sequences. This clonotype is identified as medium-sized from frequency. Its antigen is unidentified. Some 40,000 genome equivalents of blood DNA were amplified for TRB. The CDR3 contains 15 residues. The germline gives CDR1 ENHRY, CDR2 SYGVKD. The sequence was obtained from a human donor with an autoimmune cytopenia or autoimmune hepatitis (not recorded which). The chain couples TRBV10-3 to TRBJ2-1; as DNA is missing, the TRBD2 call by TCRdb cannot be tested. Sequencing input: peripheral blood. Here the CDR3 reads CAISEPGVAGTEQFF.